One sample yielded the 20 T cell receptor beta chains listed below, sequenced in a study of T cells expressing NK-cell markers. TCRdb derives one entry per CDR3 protein from the 5' RACE reads, leaving out DNA. The sample shows about 550,000 distinct CDR3 sequences, and roughly 3.4% sits with its ten largest clones. What was sequenced was blood T cells: a sorted CD56 or NKG2C T cell subset, CD4+ or CD8+ T cells, or bulk PBMC T cells (not recorded which). The source is a man in his late teens or twenties in good health.

V is TRBV6-1 and J is TRBJ2-1; TCRdb lists TRBD2, though no DNA is available to test this call. This CDR3 has 14 amino acids. CDR1 and CDR2 (germline): MNHNS, SASEGT. This chain's CDR3 is CAIKRESGFNEQFF.

This sequence joins TRBV28 and TRBJ1-5; with no DNA, the TCRdb D assignment of TRBD1 cannot be verified. CDR1 and CDR2 from the germline V gene are MDHEN and SYDVKM. The CDR3 has 14 residues. The CDR3 protein is CASSSAGDPGPQHF.

This CDR3 reads CASSLGTSGRRRGSNEQFF. This chain joins TRBV11-3 and TRBJ2-1; TCRdb proposes TRBD2, but this gene call is untestable without DNA. This CDR3 has 19 residues. From germline, CDR1 is SGHNT and CDR2 YENEEA. The full variable domain, with the rest looked up from reference TRBV11-3 and TRBJ2-1, is EAGVVQSPRYKIIEKKQPVAFWCNPISGHNTLYWYLQNLGQGPELLIRYENEEAVDDSQLPKDRFSAERLKGVDSTLKIQPAELGDSAVYLCASSLGTSGRRRGSNEQFFGPGTRLTVL.

The chain couples TRBV29-1 to TRBJ2-3; TCRdb designates TRBD2, a call that cannot be tested without DNA. Germline CDR1 and CDR2: SQVTM and ANQGSEA. This CDR3 region has 13 residues. CDR3 residues: CSVRGILVDTQYF.

The rearrangement links TRBV5-5 to TRBJ1-5. CDR3 length equals 17 residues. The germline V gene encodes CDR1 SGHKS and CDR2 YYEKEE (reference sequence). The CDR3 protein is CASSLLGQQYSNQPQHF.

The gene calls are TRBV27 and TRBJ2-1; the D call from TCRdb, TRBD1, cannot be confirmed without DNA. Germline lookup yields CDR1 MNHEY and CDR2 SMNVEV (reference sequence). The CDR3 spans 18 residues. CDR3 sequence: CASSSGTGGSGGYNEQFF.

This chain links TRBV4-2 with TRBJ2-1; TCRdb reports TRBD2, a call that lacks DNA to check it against. The CDR3 is 16 residues long. CDR1 is LGHNA and CDR2 is YNFKEQ in the germline V gene. This CDR3 is CASSQDGAGFYNEQFF.

V and J are TRBV5-1 and TRBJ2-3. Germline V gives CDR1 SGHRS, CDR2 YFSETQ. The CDR3 contains 17 residues. The CDR3 sequence is CASSLAWTTSFTDTQYF.

V gene TRBV4-3 combines with J gene TRBJ1-1; the TCRdb D gene call, TRBD1, has no DNA to confirm it. The germline gives CDR1 LGHNA, CDR2 YSLEER. The CDR3 has 15 amino acids. CDR3 sequence reads: CASSQTAGTNTEAFF.

This chain uses TRBV10-3 with TRBJ2-3; TCRdb proposes TRBD1, but this gene call is untestable without DNA. CDR3 length equals 17 residues. Germline V gives CDR1 ENHRY, CDR2 SYGVKD. This CDR3 is CAISRVLGQGGTDTQYF.

CDR3 protein: CSAPIGSEQFF. This chain uses TRBV29-1 with TRBJ2-1; the TRBD1 assignment by TCRdb is unverifiable without DNA. This CDR3 contains 11 residues. Germline CDR1 reads SQVTM; CDR2 reads ANQGSEA.

This chain links TRBV5-1 with TRBJ1-3. The CDR3 runs 14 residues. Per germline, CDR1 SGHRS and CDR2 YFSETQ. CDR3 sequence reads: CASSLAKHSDTIYF.

The chain carries TRBV11-2 and TRBJ2-3; without DNA, the TCRdb call of TRBD1 cannot be checked. The CDR3 consists of 16 residues. CDR1 and CDR2 from the germline V gene are SGHAT and FQNNGV. The CDR3 spells CASSLSGTPSTDTQYF.

The CDR3 spells CASSLGGRSGYTF. The chain is built from TRBV27 and TRBJ1-2; TCRdb picks TRBD1, but there is no DNA to check that call. Looked up from germline, CDR1 is MNHEY and CDR2 is SMNVEV (reference sequence). CDR3 length: 13 residues.

The chain recombines TRBV6-1 with TRBJ2-1. Germline V gives CDR1 MNHNS, CDR2 SASEGT. The CDR3 is 13 amino acids. This CDR3 is CASRLSSYNEQFF.

The CDR3 loop is CAIRETLAGGSTDTQYF. The chain has TRBV10-3 and TRBJ2-3; TCRdb picks TRBD2, but there is no DNA to check that call. The CDR3 spans 17 residues. Germline lookup yields CDR1 ENHRY and CDR2 SYGVKD.

The genes are TRBV18 and TRBJ1-1; TCRdb calls TRBD1, which cannot be checked without DNA. This CDR3 has 15 amino acids. The germline gives CDR1 KGHSH, CDR2 LQKENI. The CDR3: CASSPPTGDLAEAFF.

The chain uses TRBV11-2 and TRBJ2-1. Germline loops: CDR1 SGHAT, CDR2 FQNNGV. This CDR3 has 15 residues. The CDR3 region is CASSSESGPYNEQFF.

This chain uses TRBV4-3 with TRBJ2-2; TCRdb lists TRBD2, though no DNA is available to test this call. The CDR3 consists of 19 residues. Germline V lookup: CDR1 LGHNA, CDR2 YSLEER. This chain's CDR3 is CASSQAPVSSGTNTGELFF.

This chain uses TRBV27 with TRBJ2-3. This CDR3 spans 13 amino acids. Germline CDR1 and CDR2: MNHEY and SMNVEV (reference sequence). CDR3 sequence: CASAISSTDTQYF.